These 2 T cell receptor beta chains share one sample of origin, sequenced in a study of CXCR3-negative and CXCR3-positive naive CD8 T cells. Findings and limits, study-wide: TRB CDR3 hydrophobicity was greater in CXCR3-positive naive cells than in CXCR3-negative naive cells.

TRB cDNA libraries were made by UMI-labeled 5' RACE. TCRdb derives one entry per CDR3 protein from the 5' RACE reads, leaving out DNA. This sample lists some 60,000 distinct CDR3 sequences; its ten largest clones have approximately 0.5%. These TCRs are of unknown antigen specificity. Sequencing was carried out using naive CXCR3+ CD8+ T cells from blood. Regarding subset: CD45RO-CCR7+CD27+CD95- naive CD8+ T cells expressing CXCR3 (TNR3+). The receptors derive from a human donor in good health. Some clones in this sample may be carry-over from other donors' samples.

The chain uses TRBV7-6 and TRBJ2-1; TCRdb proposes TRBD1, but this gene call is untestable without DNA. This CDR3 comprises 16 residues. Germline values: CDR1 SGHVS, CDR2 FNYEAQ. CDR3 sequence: CASSHGQGPPMNEQFF.

CDR3 in amino acids: CASSLGENQETQYF. The V and J genes are TRBV5-6 and TRBJ2-5; TCRdb's D call, TRBD2, is unchecked because there is no DNA. The germline CDR1 and CDR2 sequences are SGHDT and YYEEEE. The CDR3 loop spans 14 amino acids. Drawing the rest from reference TRBV5-6 and TRBJ2-5, the complete variable domain is DAGVTQSPTHLIKTRGQQVTLRCSPKSGHDTVSWYQQALGQGPQFIFQYYEEEERQRGNFPDRFSGHQFPNYSSELNVNALLLGDSALYLCASSLGENQETQYFGPGTRLLVL.